The TCR beta chain under discussion was sequenced for a study of blood T cells in healthy people across ages. Note on this clonotype: Its target is not known.

Each sample had at least 7 million PBMCs isolated. RNA extraction gave at least 5 micrograms of total RNA per sample. Study-wide results and limits: Significant beta diversity loss was already apparent by age approximately 40, declining roughly linearly.

V lost 6 bases to trimming and J lost 6 bases; unmatched junction nucleotides: 11. This CDR3 is 14 amino acids long. Germline V lookup: CDR1 SGDLS, CDR2 YYNGEE. A second PCR, run for about 7 to 11 cycles, used a sample-barcoded 5' primer plus a J-beta primer mix. TCRdb re-derived calls from the 5' RACE reads in MiXCR, one entry per CDR3 protein. This sample carries hundreds of thousands of distinct CDR3 sequences, under 55% of them seen once, and the ten largest clones take about a fifth. Sequencing was done on a sample of blood. The sequence derives from a man aged 55 to 70 in good health. The rearrangement joins TRBV9 to TRBJ1-2, with TRBD1 matching 7 bases. The CDR3 coding sequence is TGTGCCAGCAACCGGGACAGTGCGGGTAATGGCTACACCTTC. Translation gives CASNRDSAGNGYTF.